These 23 T cell receptor beta chains originate from one sample sequenced in a study of T-cell reconstitution after alpha-beta-depleted transplantation in children. Unique molecular identifiers were incorporated during preparation of the TCRbeta library. MiXCR, applied by TCRdb to the PCR reads, yields one record per CDR3 protein. The profile covers around 490,000 distinct CDR3 sequences, with around 10% appearing a single time and 11% to 15% taken by the ten largest. This specimen was PBMCs, mostly from graft donor cells, taken 180 days after TCRalphabeta/CD19-depleted stem cell transplant. The receptors stem from a female patient between 2 and 15 years old who had a stem cell transplant for aplastic anemia, so the T cells may come from the graft donor.

The rearrangement uses TRBV7-2 and TRBJ2-1; D is possibly TRBD1 or TRBD2 (5 bases each). V was pared by 1 base and J by 6 bases, with 16 bases between. The germline CDR1 and CDR2 sequences are SGHTA and FQGNSA. There are 16 residues in the CDR3. As DNA, the CDR3 is TGTGCCAGCAGCTTAGTTGGGGGAGTCCGGGGCAATGAGCAGTTCTTC. It specifies CASSLVGGVRGNEQFF.

There are a few counts of this clonotype. Here the CDR3 reads CASSAGTEAYNEQFF. For the CDR3, the DNA is TGTGCCAGCAGCGCCGGGACAGAAGCCTACAATGAGCAGTTCTTC. The chain links TRBV27 to TRBJ2-1, with 7 positions matching TRBD1. Looked up from germline, CDR1 is MNHEY and CDR2 is SMNVEV (reference sequence). V lost 6 bases to trimming and J lost 2 bases; unmatched junction nucleotides: 7. The CDR3 loop spans 15 amino acids.

This clonotype was seen a few times. J is TRBJ2-5 and V is TRBV7-2; the match to TRBD1 covers 8 bases. CDR3 length: 15 amino acids. With V trimmed by 4 bases and J by 5 bases, 9 bases remained unmatched. Germline values: CDR1 SGHTA, CDR2 FQGNSA. The CDR3 nucleotides read TGTGCCAGCAGCTCCTCAGGGGGCAGGGGGGAGACCCAGTACTTC. It specifies CASSSSGGRGETQYF. Combining the CDR3 with reference TRBV7-2 and TRBJ2-5 gives the whole variable domain GAGVSQSPSNKVTEKGKDVELRCDPISGHTALYWYRQSLGQGLEFLIYFQGNSAPDKSGLPSDRFSAERTGGSVSTLTIQRTQQEDSAVYLCASSSSGGRGETQYFGPGTRLLVL.

The chain joins TRBV5-1 to TRBJ2-7; 9 positions match TRBD1. Germline trimming cut 0 bases from V and 2 bases from J; bases unmatched to any gene: 6. Germline V lookup: CDR1 SGHRS, CDR2 YFSETQ. The CDR3 spans 16 residues. The CDR3 reads CASSLAGQGTAYEQYF. For the CDR3, the DNA is TGCGCCAGCAGCTTGGCGGGACAGGGCACAGCCTACGAGCAGTACTTC.

This clonotype was observed a few times. V and J are TRBV6-2 or TRBV6-3 and TRBJ2-7; 10 bases match TRBD1. The CDR3 has 15 amino acids. V was clipped by 5 bases and J by 7 bases; unmatched bases: 11. Germline V CDR1 and CDR2: MNHEY, SVGEGT. The CDR3 loop is CASSHAGTGELEQYF. Here the CDR3 DNA reads TGTGCCAGCAGTCACGCCGGGACAGGGGAATTGGAGCAGTACTTC.

This clonotype was detected only a few times. J is TRBJ2-7 and V is TRBV27; D perhaps matches TRBD2 (5 bases). V shed 2 bases and J shed 4 bases, with 12 bases lying between them. CDR3 length: 14 amino acids. CDR1 is MNHEY, CDR2 SMNVEV, per germline (reference sequence). DNA for the CDR3: TGTGCCAGCAGTTTAAAGGACTCGTCGTACGAGCAGTACTTC. This gives the protein CASSLKDSSYEQYF.

This clonotype was seen only a few times. J is TRBJ1-3 and V is TRBV29-1; D might be TRBD1 (5 bases). V dropped 6 bases and J dropped 0 bases, with 12 bases sitting between them. Germline CDR1 and CDR2: SQVTM and ANQGSEA. The CDR3 is 14 amino acids. Here the CDR3 reads CSVTDKSSGNTIYF. The CDR3 region has the DNA TGCAGCGTGACAGACAAGAGCTCTGGAAACACCATATATTTT. Full variable domain (outside the CDR3, taken from reference TRBV29-1 and TRBJ1-3): SAVISQKPSRDICQRGTSLTIQCQVDSQVTMMFWYRQQPGQSLTLIATANQGSEATYESGFVIDKFPISRPNLTFSTLTVSNMSPEDSSIYLCSVTDKSSGNTIYFGEGSWLTVV.

The chain employs TRBV12-3 or TRBV12-4 and TRBJ2-7, with 11 positions matching TRBD2. The CDR3 has 14 residues. J lost 6 bases, V lost 5 bases, and 6 bases had no gene match. CDR3 residues: CASSHLAGGREQYF. The CDR3 DNA reads TGTGCCAGCAGTCATCTAGCGGGAGGACGCGAGCAGTACTTC.

A note on this clonotype: This could be a read error, since a much larger clone is one nucleotide away. The CDR3 DNA reads TGTGCCAGCAGTACAGGGATCACTGAAGCTTTCTTT. Protein product: CASSTGITEAFF. V usage is TRBV6-5 and J usage is TRBJ1-1; TRBD1 is a possible D gene (6 bases). Germline CDR1 and CDR2: MNHEY and SVGAGI. V was pared by 5 bases and J by 4 bases, with 8 bases between. The CDR3 spans 12 residues.

This clonotype was detected a few times. CDR3 sequence (DNA): TGCGCCAGCAGCTTGGCTACAGGTGATAATGAGCAGTTCTTC. Amino acid sequence: CASSLATGDNEQFF. This rearrangement joins TRBV5-1 to TRBJ2-1; perhaps TRBD1 as D (5 bases). This CDR3 is built from 14 residues. The germline V gene encodes CDR1 SGHRS and CDR2 YFSETQ. V lost 0 bases and J 7 bases, leaving 11 bases between the germline ends.

The chain employs TRBV3-1 and TRBJ2-6; a weak D match, TRBD2 (5 bases). Trimming removed 10 bases at V and 0 bases at J, with 28 bases between. CDR1 is LGHDT and CDR2 is YNNKEL in the germline V gene (reference sequence). The CDR3 is made up of 20 amino acids. The CDR3 reads CATCQSRSEGPYSGANVLTF. Here the CDR3 DNA reads TGTGCCACCTGCCAAAGTAGGTCCGAGGGTCCCTACTCTGGGGCCAACGTCCTGACTTTC.

This clonotype was seen a handful of times. The chain links TRBV7-3 to TRBJ2-7; tentatively, D is TRBD1 (6 bases). CDR3 size: 16 residues. Germline assignment: CDR1 SGHTA and CDR2 FQGTGA. The V gene lost 5 bases and the J gene lost 0 bases, with 17 bases spanning the gap. CDR3 loop: CASSPSTGRFSYEQYF. The DNA of the CDR3 is TGTGCCAGCAGCCCATCGACAGGCCGCTTCTCCTACGAGCAGTACTTC.

This clonotype was seen repeatedly, ten times or more. The chain joins TRBV29-1 to TRBJ1-4, with a tentative D call TRBD1 (5 bases). The germline V gene has CDR1 SQVTM and CDR2 ANQGSEA. V lost 2 bases and J lost 10, with 14 bases in between. The CDR3 is 13 amino acids. CDR3 nucleotide sequence: TGCAGCGTTGAATCCGGGCAGGGCAGAAAACTGTTTTTT. Its translation is CSVESGQGRKLFF. Full variable domain (outside the CDR3, taken from reference TRBV29-1 and TRBJ1-4): SAVISQKPSRDICQRGTSLTIQCQVDSQVTMMFWYRQQPGQSLTLIATANQGSEATYESGFVIDKFPISRPNLTFSTLTVSNMSPEDSSIYLCSVESGQGRKLFFGSGTQLSVL.

This clonotype came up a few times. V is TRBV11-2 and J is TRBJ2-1; 7 nucleotides line up with TRBD2. This CDR3 spans 18 amino acids. The junction had 15 bases not matched to a gene; V was cut back by 3 bases and J by 4 bases. Germline CDR1 is SGHAT and CDR2 is FQNNGV. CDR3 sequence reads: CASSLGLSEGLRYNEQFF. For the CDR3, the DNA is TGTGCCAGCAGCTTGGGACTATCGGAAGGACTGAGGTACAATGAGCAGTTCTTC.

The CDR3 protein is CASSVRAMGMYNEQFF. Here the CDR3 DNA reads TGTGCCAGCAGCGTAAGGGCTATGGGAATGTACAATGAGCAGTTCTTC. V and J are TRBV9 and TRBJ2-1, with D unresolved. Trimming took 1 base from V and 4 from J, leaving 15 bases between them. Per the germline V gene, CDR1 is SGDLS and CDR2 is YYNGEE. The CDR3 runs to 16 residues.

This clonotype occurred a few times. The rearrangement joins TRBV12-3 or TRBV12-4 to TRBJ2-3; D may be TRBD1 (5 bases). Trimming pared 7 bases from V and 7 bases from J, leaving 12 bases between. This CDR3 contains 12 residues. As DNA, the CDR3 is TGTGCCAGCAACCCTAGGGGTTATACGCAGTATTTT. Protein: CASNPRGYTQYF.

This clonotype was found a few times. This chain links TRBV4-1 with TRBJ1-2; TRBD1 is a possible D gene (5 bases). Germline lookup yields CDR1 MGHRA and CDR2 YSYEKL. This CDR3 has 16 amino acids. V lost 3 bases to trimming and J lost 4 bases, with 18 bases between them. CDR3 coding DNA: TGCGCCAGCAGCCACGCGGGACCGAGATTAGCCTATGGCTACACCTTC. Amino acid sequence: CASSHAGPRLAYGYTF.

The J gene is TRBJ2-5, the V gene TRBV11-2; D is uncertain. V was cut by 0 bases and J by 4 bases, with 15 bases left in between. This CDR3 has 16 residues. Germline V gives CDR1 SGHAT, CDR2 FQNNGV. As DNA, the CDR3 is TGTGCCAGCAGCTTAGATCAAGTAACGCGCCTAGAGACCCAGTACTTC. This translates into CASSLDQVTRLETQYF.

The rearrangement uses TRBV7-3 and TRBJ2-1; TRBD2 is a possible D gene (5 bases). This CDR3 is built from 13 residues. V shed 2 bases and J shed 6 bases, with 8 bases lying between them. The V gene's germline CDR1 is SGHTA and CDR2 FQGTGA. The CDR3 DNA sequence: TGTGCCAGCAGCTTAGGACTTCTCAATGAGCAGTTCTTC. It is translated as CASSLGLLNEQFF. The whole variable domain, remainder taken from reference TRBV7-3 and TRBJ2-1, is GAGVSQTPSNKVTEKGKYVELRCDPISGHTALYWYRQSLGQGPEFLIYFQGTGAADDSGLPNDRFFAVRPEGSVSTLKIQRTERGDSAVYLCASSLGLLNEQFFGPGTRLTVL.

This clonotype was counted only a few times. The chain couples TRBV18 to TRBJ2-3; no clear D gene. The V and J ends lost 1 base and 1 base respectively, with 6 bases between them. The germline V gene encodes CDR1 KGHSH and CDR2 LQKENI. The CDR3 runs 14 residues. The CDR3 loop reads CASSPLGGTDTQYF. The CDR3, as DNA: TGTGCCAGCTCACCACTGGGCGGCACAGATACGCAGTATTTT.

This clonotype has only a few counts. The chain couples TRBV5-1 to TRBJ1-1, with TRBD1 matching over 8 bases. V shed 1 base and J 0 bases; nucleotides not matched to a gene: 5. CDR3 length: 16 residues. Germline V CDR1 and CDR2: SGHRS, YFSETQ. CDR3 nucleotides: TGCGCCAGCAGCTTGCAGGGGGCCCACATGAACACTGAAGCTTTCTTT. Translation: CASSLQGAHMNTEAFF. Complete variable domain (other parts from reference TRBV5-1 and TRBJ1-1): KAGVTQTPRYLIKTRGQQVTLSCSPISGHRSVSWYQQTPGQGLQFLFEYFSETQRNKGNFPGRFSGRQFSNSRSEMNVSTLELGDSALYLCASSLQGAHMNTEAFFGQGTRLTVV.

This clonotype showed up just a few times. This chain joins TRBV29-1 and TRBJ2-7; TRBD2 matches at 11 bases. Looked up from germline, CDR1 is SQVTM and CDR2 is ANQGSEA. J gave up 3 bases and V 2 bases, and 6 bases lay outside the gene matches. The CDR3 has 15 residues. The CDR3 protein is CSVETSGRRNYEQYF. CDR3 in DNA: TGCAGCGTTGAAACTAGCGGGAGAAGGAACTACGAGCAGTACTTC.

In DNA, the CDR3 is TGCGCCAGCAGCCAAAATCTCCGTGGACCCGTAAACATTCAGTACTTC. Amino acids: CASSQNLRGPVNIQYF. V usage is TRBV4-3 and J usage is TRBJ2-4; no clear D. The CDR3 consists of 16 residues. CDR1 is LGHNA, CDR2 YSLEER, per germline. Trimming took off 2 bases at V and 6 bases at J, with 17 bases between the two ends.